This TCR beta chain was observed in a study of chemoradiotherapy in HPV16-positive cancers. Concerning this clone: The antigen is unknown.

Findings of the study overall: Functional assays defining HPV-specific T cells used only a couple of HPV16-positive patients. During treatment, candidate HPV-specific clones and E7-related motifs expanded in tumor. HPV-responsive T-cell expansion during chemoradiotherapy was linked to improved recurrence-free survival in HPV16-positive patients.

Samples were taken several times over chemoradiotherapy. TCRdb's table, derived via immunoSEQ multiplex PCR, lists solely in-frame clones and lacks some. Of tens of thousands of clones detected, just under 95% appear once; the ten largest clones hold around a sixth. The receptor's source is a human donor with HPV-associated anogenital cancer. The sample here was blood, taken from a patient who underwent chemoradiotherapy.

The CDR3 nucleotides are TGTGCCAGCAGTTACAGGGGGAGGGGGGCCACTGAAGCTTTCTTT. It codes for CASSYRGRGATEAFF. V gene TRBV27 combines with J gene TRBJ1-1; 8 bases line up with TRBD1. This CDR3 comprises 15 residues. The V gene's germline CDR1 is MNHEY and CDR2 SMNVEV (reference sequence). V lost 4 bases, J lost 4 bases, and 8 bases stayed unmatched.